These 24 T cell receptor beta chains were sequenced from one sample in a study of CD8 T cells in ankylosing spondylitis. These receptors have no known antigen. Study results and caveats: Made up of about eight highly homologous variants, a TCR beta motif appeared characteristic of ankylosing spondylitis blood.

TCRdb independently ran MiXCR on the 5' RACE reads; one entry per CDR3 protein. This sample has approximately 400,000 distinct CDR3 sequences, with more than 15% found just once. Sequencing used blood, either unsorted or a sorted T cell fraction (not recorded which). The receptors stem from a male donor with ankylosing spondylitis.

The J gene is TRBJ2-7, the V gene TRBV5-1; 11 bases map to TRBD1. The CDR3 consists of 14 residues. Unmatched junction bases numbered 3, after V lost 4 bases and J lost 3 bases. The germline CDR1 and CDR2 sequences are SGHRS and YFSETQ. The CDR3 reads CASSRTGGNYEQYF. The DNA for the CDR3 is TGCGCCAGCAGCCGGACAGGGGGCAACTACGAGCAGTACTTC.

This clonotype was seen a few times. In DNA, the CDR3 is TGCAGTGCTAGAGAAATTCGCTGGGACAGCTATGGCTACACCTTC. This encodes CSAREIRWDSYGYTF. The V and J genes are TRBV20-1 and TRBJ1-2; 7 bases map to TRBD1. Germline lookup yields CDR1 DFQATT and CDR2 SNEGSKA (reference sequence). The CDR3 is made up of 15 amino acids. V gave up 0 bases and J gave up 4 bases; unmatched junction bases: 8.

The chain recombines TRBV2 with TRBJ1-1; 7 nucleotides match TRBD1. V was pared by 6 bases and J by 7 bases, with 8 bases of the junction left unmatched. The CDR3 has 13 amino acids. Germline assignment: CDR1 SNHLY and CDR2 FYNNEI. The CDR3 is CASRADREYEAFF. The DNA of the CDR3 is TGTGCCAGCAGGGCCGACAGGGAGTATGAAGCTTTCTTT.

The chain couples TRBV30 to TRBJ1-1, with unresolved D. Germline loops: CDR1 GTSNPN, CDR2 SVGIG (reference sequence). Trimming took 0 bases from V and 0 from J, leaving 8 bases between them. This CDR3 is built from 14 residues. CDR3 loop: CAWSVGNMNTEAFF. CDR3 nucleotides: TGTGCCTGGAGTGTGGGCAACATGAACACTGAAGCTTTCTTT.

This clonotype was seen many times. This sequence joins TRBV20-1 and TRBJ2-5; TRBD2 agrees at 8 bases. Germline trimming cut 4 bases from V and 5 bases from J; bases unmatched to any gene: 12. The germline V gene has CDR1 DFQATT and CDR2 SNEGSKA (reference sequence). The CDR3 totals 15 residues. CDR3 in DNA: TGCAGTGCTATATACGGGCGGGAGGTGTTGGAGACCCAGTACTTC. Residues: CSAIYGREVLETQYF.

A few counts support this clonotype. The chain uses TRBV12-3 or TRBV12-4 and TRBJ1-5; weak D call: TRBD1 (5 bases). The CDR3 consists of 13 residues. V was trimmed by 8 bases and J by 2 bases, leaving 10 bases between them. CDR3 DNA sequence: TGTGCCAGCGGTAGAGGGGGCAATCAGCCCCAGCATTTT. This codes for CASGRGGNQPQHF.

This clonotype showed up just a few times. CDR3 DNA sequence: TGCGCCAGCAGCGAGACCTGGGCCCAGACTAGCACAGATACGCAGTATTTT. It codes for CASSETWAQTSTDTQYF. V usage is TRBV4-1 and J usage is TRBJ2-3; D remains ambiguous. CDR3 size: 17 residues. Germline assignment: CDR1 MGHRA and CDR2 YSYEKL. Trimming left V 5 bases short and J 0 bases short, with 18 bases between.

This clonotype was seen a handful of times. The rearrangement joins TRBV2 to TRBJ1-3; a possible D gene is TRBD1 (6 bases). CDR1 and CDR2 (germline): SNHLY, FYNNEI. The CDR3 length is 16 residues. V was trimmed by 8 bases and J by 1 base, leaving 18 bases between them. DNA of the CDR3: TGTGCCAGCGGAGGGGCAGGGGCTCGGTCTGGAAACACCATATATTTT. Its protein product is CASGGAGARSGNTIYF.

Worth noting for this clonotype: The junction departs from germline at one end; a sequencing error may be responsible. The J gene is TRBJ1-6, the V gene TRBV2; D unclear. Germline V lookup: CDR1 SNHLY, CDR2 FYNNEI. The CDR3 consists of 15 residues. The CDR3 coding sequence is TGTGCCAGCAGAGAAGAGGAAGTCGGGAATTCACCCCTCCACTTT. Its translation: CASREEEVGNSPLHF.

In its sample, this clonotype was seen many times. The chain has TRBV29-1 and TRBJ1-2; TRBD1 agrees at 12 bases. Germline V gives CDR1 SQVTM, CDR2 ANQGSEA. The CDR3 has 17 residues. The V gene end was trimmed by 0 bases and the J gene end by 4 bases; junction bases not matched to a gene: 9. The CDR3 nucleotides are TGCAGCGTTGAAGATAGGGGACAGGGGGCGCGGAGCTATGGCTACACCTTC. Amino acid sequence: CSVEDRGQGARSYGYTF.

This clonotype was detected a few times. The chain is built from TRBV20-1 and TRBJ1-3; D is undetermined. The V and J ends lost 6 bases and 0 bases respectively, with 9 bases between them. This CDR3 has 13 residues. CDR1 DFQATT and CDR2 SNEGSKA come from the germline V gene (reference sequence). The CDR3 DNA reads TGCAGTGCCCATCGGGACTCTGGAAACACCATATATTTT. Amino acid sequence: CSAHRDSGNTIYF.

This rearrangement joins TRBV7-2 to TRBJ2-3; 14 nucleotides line up with TRBD2. V was pared by 4 bases and J by 2 bases, with 5 bases of the junction left unmatched. The germline CDR1 and CDR2 sequences are SGHTA and FQGNSA. This CDR3 has 17 amino acids. The CDR3 loop is CASSSGLAGVFTDTQYF. Written as DNA, the CDR3 is TGTGCCAGCAGCTCGGGACTAGCGGGAGTGTTCACAGATACGCAGTATTTT.

The gene calls are TRBV5-1 and TRBJ1-1; TRBD1 aligns across 7 bases. This CDR3 has 16 amino acids. Per germline, CDR1 SGHRS and CDR2 YFSETQ. The junction had 8 bases not matched to a gene; V was cut back by 3 bases and J by 0 bases. The CDR3 protein is CASSSRPGGLNTEAFF. CDR3 coding DNA: TGCGCCAGCAGCTCCCGTCCAGGGGGTCTGAACACTGAAGCTTTCTTT.

This chain uses TRBV3-1 with TRBJ2-3; D is possibly TRBD2 (6 bases). Trimming left V 4 bases short and J 5 bases short, with 10 bases between. Per the germline V gene, CDR1 is LGHDT and CDR2 is YNNKEL (reference sequence). CDR3 size: 13 residues. The CDR3 bases are TGTGCCAGCAGCCTCCGCGGGAAAGATACGCAGTATTTT. Amino acids: CASSLRGKDTQYF.

This clonotype came up a few times. The chain couples TRBV2 to TRBJ1-1, with no clear D. V was trimmed by 6 bases and J by 0 bases, leaving 14 bases between them. Germline CDR1 is SNHLY and CDR2 is FYNNEI. This CDR3 has 15 amino acids. The CDR3 reads CASSPPQPMNTEAFF. The CDR3 bases are TGTGCCAGCAGCCCCCCACAGCCCATGAACACTGAAGCTTTCTTT.

This clonotype was counted only a few times. The chain is built from TRBV9 and TRBJ2-7, with 8 bases lining up with TRBD1. This CDR3 comprises 14 residues. Germline lookup yields CDR1 SGDLS and CDR2 YYNGEE. The trim removed 2 bases at V and 4 bases at J, leaving 5 bases unmatched. As DNA, the CDR3 is TGTGCCAGCAGCGTGACAGGGGACGTTTACGAGCAGTACTTC. Residues: CASSVTGDVYEQYF.

This chain joins TRBV6-1 and TRBJ2-1; the D gene is possibly TRBD1 (6 bases). The CDR3 spans 14 residues. Trimming left V 7 bases short and J 9 bases short, with 19 bases between. Per germline, CDR1 MNHNS and CDR2 SASEGT. The chain's CDR3 is CASTPGRGNGEQFF. In DNA, the CDR3 is TGTGCCAGCACACCGGGCAGGGGAAACGGTGAGCAGTTCTTC.

This clonotype was picked up a small number of times. The chain carries TRBV2 and TRBJ2-2; the match to TRBD1 covers 12 bases. CDR3 length: 15 residues. Germline values: CDR1 SNHLY, CDR2 FYNNEI. The ends lost 6 bases at V and 7 bases at J; junction bases unmatched: 6. In DNA, the CDR3 is TGTGCCAGCAGGATGGGACAGGGGGCAGTCGGGGAGCTGTTTTTT. It specifies CASRMGQGAVGELFF.

Only a few counts were recorded for this clonotype. The chain has TRBV6-5 and TRBJ2-7; D gene unclear. Trimming took 0 bases from V and 0 from J, leaving 9 bases between them. This CDR3 has 15 residues. The germline V gene has CDR1 MNHEY and CDR2 SVGAGI. The CDR3: CASSYSPGTSYEQYF. In DNA, the CDR3 is TGTGCCAGCAGTTACTCGCCCGGTACCTCCTACGAGCAGTACTTC.

About this clonotype: The junction and the germline gene differ at one end; a read error may be behind it. The chain uses TRBV15 and TRBJ1-2; no clear D gene. This CDR3 is 12 amino acids long. CDR1 and CDR2 from the germline V gene are LNHNV and YYDKDF (reference sequence). The CDR3 nucleotides read TGTGCCACCAGCAGAGATGTCGCAGCGCTTTCCTTC. It codes for CATSRDVAALSF.

The chain carries TRBV11-2 and TRBJ2-1, with D maybe TRBD2 (5 bases). Trimming cost V 1 base and J 1 base, with 23 bases left between them. CDR1 and CDR2 from the germline V gene are SGHAT and FQNNGV. This CDR3 is 20 amino acids long. The CDR3 DNA reads TGTGCCAGCAGCTTAGTCGGTTTTGGACTCATACGGAGGTCCTACAATGAGCAGTTCTTC. It translates to CASSLVGFGLIRRSYNEQFF.

V and J are TRBV29-1 and TRBJ1-2; 9 bases are a match to TRBD1. The V gene's germline CDR1 is SQVTM and CDR2 ANQGSEA. This CDR3 has 14 residues. V was clipped by 3 bases and J by 5 bases; unmatched bases: 7. Here the CDR3 DNA reads TGCAGCGTTGAGGGACAGGGCGCTCCTTATGGCTACACCTTC. This encodes CSVEGQGAPYGYTF.

This chain links TRBV7-9 with TRBJ1-4, with D possibly matching TRBD1 (5 bases). Germline-derived CDR1 and CDR2 are SEHNR and FQNEAQ (reference sequence). V lost 0 bases and J 7 bases, leaving 12 bases between the germline ends. The CDR3 contains 15 residues. This CDR3 is CASSLARGRSEKLFF. In nucleotides, the CDR3 is TGTGCCAGCAGCTTAGCTAGGGGAAGAAGTGAAAAACTGTTTTTT.

This chain connects TRBV5-1 to TRBJ2-1; 16 bases map to TRBD2. This CDR3 comprises 18 residues. Germline CDR1 reads SGHRS; CDR2 reads YFSETQ. The V and J ends lost 3 bases and 5 bases, in that order; junction bases with no gene match: 8. The CDR3 is CASSSGTSGRVGNNEQFF. The CDR3 DNA reads as TGCGCCAGCAGCTCCGGGACTAGCGGGAGGGTGGGGAACAATGAGCAGTTCTTC.